The TCR beta chain described here comes from a study of chemoradiotherapy in HPV16-positive cancers. For the study at large: Functional T-cell assays on a couple of HPV16-positive patients' cells defined candidate HPV-specific clones and common TCR motifs. Broader study findings: The functional HPV-specific definition rests on just a couple of HPV16-positive patients. Better recurrence-free survival went with HPV-responsive T-cell expansion in HPV16-positive patients. Non-HPV-specific T cells did not expand in tumors during treatment, whereas candidate HPV-specific clones and E7-related motifs did.

A note on this clone: Its antigen is currently unknown.

The V and J ends lost 3 bases and 1 base, in that order; junction bases with no gene match: 2. Germline V lookup: CDR1 KGHSH, CDR2 LQKENI. The CDR3 runs to 15 residues. Repertoires were generated with immunoSEQ multiplex PCR, while TCRdb's copy carries only in-frame clones and drops some. The sample gives about 68,000 clones, almost 90% of which show up once; 4% to 4.5% is in the top ten. This clonotype was sampled from a human donor with HPV-associated anogenital cancer. The J gene is TRBJ2-5, the V gene TRBV18; TRBD1 matches at 10 bases. Sequenced here: blood, sampled from a patient who underwent chemoradiotherapy. The CDR3 loop is CASSPGQGVQETQYF. The CDR3 DNA reads TGTGCCAGCTCACCTGGACAGGGGGTCCAAGAGACCCAGTACTTC. The complete variable domain, with remaining parts taken from reference TRBV18 and TRBJ2-5, reads NAGVMQNPRHLVRRRGQEARLRCSPMKGHSHVYWYRQLPEEGLKFMVYLQKENIIDESGMPKERFSAEFPKEGPSILRIQQVVRGDSAAYFCASSPGQGVQETQYFGPGTRLLVL.